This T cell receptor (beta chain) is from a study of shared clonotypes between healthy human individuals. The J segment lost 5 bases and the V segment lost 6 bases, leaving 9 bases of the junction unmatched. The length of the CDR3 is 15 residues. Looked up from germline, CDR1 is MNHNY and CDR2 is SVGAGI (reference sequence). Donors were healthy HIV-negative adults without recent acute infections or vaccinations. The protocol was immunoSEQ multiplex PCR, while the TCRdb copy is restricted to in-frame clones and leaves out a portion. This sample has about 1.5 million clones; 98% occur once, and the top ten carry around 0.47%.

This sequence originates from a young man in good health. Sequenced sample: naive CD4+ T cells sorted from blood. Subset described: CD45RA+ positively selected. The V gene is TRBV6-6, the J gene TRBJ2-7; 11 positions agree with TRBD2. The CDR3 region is CASSHSELAGDEQYF. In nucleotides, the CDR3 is TGTGCCAGCAGCCACTCGGAACTAGCGGGAGACGAGCAGTACTTC.